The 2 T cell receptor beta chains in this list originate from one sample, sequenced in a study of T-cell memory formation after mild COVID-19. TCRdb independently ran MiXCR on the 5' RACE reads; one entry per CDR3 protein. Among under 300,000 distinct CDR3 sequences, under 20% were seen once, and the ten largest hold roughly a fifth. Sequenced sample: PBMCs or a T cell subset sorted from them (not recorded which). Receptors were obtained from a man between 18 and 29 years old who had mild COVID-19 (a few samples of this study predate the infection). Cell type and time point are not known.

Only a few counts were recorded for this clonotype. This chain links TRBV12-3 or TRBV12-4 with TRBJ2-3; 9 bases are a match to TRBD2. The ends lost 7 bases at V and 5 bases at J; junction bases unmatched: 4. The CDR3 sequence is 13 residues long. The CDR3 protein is CASTRAGGDTQYF. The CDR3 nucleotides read TGTGCCAGCACACGAGCGGGGGGAGATACGCAGTATTTT.

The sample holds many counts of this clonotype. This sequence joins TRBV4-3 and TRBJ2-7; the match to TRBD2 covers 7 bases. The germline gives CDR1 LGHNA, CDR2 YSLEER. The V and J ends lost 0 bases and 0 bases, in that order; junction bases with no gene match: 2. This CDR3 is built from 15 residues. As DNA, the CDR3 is TGCGCCAGCAGCCAAGACCTAGCGGCCTCCTACGAGCAGTACTTC. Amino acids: CASSQDLAASYEQYF.